The source of this TCR beta chain is a study of blood T cell repertoires in COVID-19. Some clones are missing from TCRdb's copy, which holds only in-frame ones; the method was immunoSEQ multiplex PCR. The sample records roughly 100,000 clones, about 88% being singletons. Sequencing was done on a sample of peripheral blood. This sequence originates from a man of 80 years or more with acute or convalescent COVID-19.

The CDR3 spells CASSLGLAGAGDTQYF. The CDR3 coding sequence is TGTGCCAGCAGCCTGGGACTAGCGGGAGCAGGAGATACGCAGTATTTT. The chain combines TRBV5-4 with TRBJ2-3; 14 bases agree with TRBD2. V lost 4 bases to trimming and J lost 5 bases; unmatched junction nucleotides: 6. The CDR3 totals 16 residues. CDR1 and CDR2 from the germline V gene are SGHNT and YYREEE (reference sequence).